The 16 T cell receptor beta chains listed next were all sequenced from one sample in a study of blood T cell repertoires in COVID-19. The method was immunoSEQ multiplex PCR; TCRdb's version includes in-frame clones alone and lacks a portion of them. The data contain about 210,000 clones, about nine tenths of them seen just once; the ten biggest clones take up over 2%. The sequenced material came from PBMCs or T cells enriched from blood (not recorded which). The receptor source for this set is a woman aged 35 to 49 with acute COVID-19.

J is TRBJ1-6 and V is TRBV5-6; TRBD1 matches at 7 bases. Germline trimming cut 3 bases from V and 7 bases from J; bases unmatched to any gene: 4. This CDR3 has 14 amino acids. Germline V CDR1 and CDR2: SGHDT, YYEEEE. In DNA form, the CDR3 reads TGTGCCAGCAGCTCGGACAGGAGGAATTCACCCCTCCACTTT. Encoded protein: CASSSDRRNSPLHF.

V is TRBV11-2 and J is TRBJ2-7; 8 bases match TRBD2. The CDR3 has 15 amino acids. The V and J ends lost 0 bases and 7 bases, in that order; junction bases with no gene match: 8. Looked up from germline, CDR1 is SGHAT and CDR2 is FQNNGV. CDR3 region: CASSLDREGVGEQYV. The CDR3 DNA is TGTGCCAGCAGCTTAGATCGGGAGGGGGTTGGAGAGCAGTACGTC.

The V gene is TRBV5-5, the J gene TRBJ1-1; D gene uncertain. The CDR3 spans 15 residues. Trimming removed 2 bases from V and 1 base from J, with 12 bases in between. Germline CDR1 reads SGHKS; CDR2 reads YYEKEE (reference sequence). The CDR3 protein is CASSFQDRSNTEAFF. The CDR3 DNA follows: TGTGCCAGCAGCTTCCAGGATAGATCGAACACTGAAGCTTTCTTT.

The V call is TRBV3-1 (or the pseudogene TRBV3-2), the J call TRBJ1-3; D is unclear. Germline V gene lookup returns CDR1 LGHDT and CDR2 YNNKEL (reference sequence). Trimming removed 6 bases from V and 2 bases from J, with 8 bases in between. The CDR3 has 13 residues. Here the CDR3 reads CASSPSPGNTIYF. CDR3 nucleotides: TGTGCCAGCAGTCCAAGCCCTGGAAACACCATATATTTT.

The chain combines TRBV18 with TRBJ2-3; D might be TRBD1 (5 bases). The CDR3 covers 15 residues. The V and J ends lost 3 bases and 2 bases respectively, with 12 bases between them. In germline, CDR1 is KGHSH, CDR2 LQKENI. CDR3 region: CASSPSRGLTDTQYF. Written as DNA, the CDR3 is TGTGCCAGCTCACCGAGTAGGGGTCTCACAGATACGCAGTATTTT.

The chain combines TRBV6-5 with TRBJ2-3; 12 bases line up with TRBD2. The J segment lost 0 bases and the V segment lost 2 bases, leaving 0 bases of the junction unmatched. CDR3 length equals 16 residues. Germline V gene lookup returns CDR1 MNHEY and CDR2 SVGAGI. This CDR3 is CASSYGLAGSTDTQYF. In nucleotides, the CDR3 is TGTGCCAGCAGTTACGGACTAGCGGGAAGCACAGATACGCAGTATTTT.

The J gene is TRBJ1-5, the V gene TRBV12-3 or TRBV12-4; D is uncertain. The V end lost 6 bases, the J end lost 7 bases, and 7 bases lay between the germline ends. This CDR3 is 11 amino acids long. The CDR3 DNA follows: TGTGCCAGCAGCAGTAACCAGCCCCAGCATTTT. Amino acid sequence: CASSSNQPQHF.

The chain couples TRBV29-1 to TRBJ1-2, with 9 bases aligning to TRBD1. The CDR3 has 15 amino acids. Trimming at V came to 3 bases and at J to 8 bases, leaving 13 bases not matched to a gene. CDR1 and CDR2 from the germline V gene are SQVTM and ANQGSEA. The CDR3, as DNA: TGCAGCGTTGATCGTCCCGGGACAGGGTCGGAAGGCTACACCTTC. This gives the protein CSVDRPGTGSEGYTF. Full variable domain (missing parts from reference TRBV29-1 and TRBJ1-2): SAVISQKPSRDICQRGTSLTIQCQVDSQVTMMFWYRQQPGQSLTLIATANQGSEATYESGFVIDKFPISRPNLTFSTLTVSNMSPEDSSIYLCSVDRPGTGSEGYTFGSGTRLTVV.

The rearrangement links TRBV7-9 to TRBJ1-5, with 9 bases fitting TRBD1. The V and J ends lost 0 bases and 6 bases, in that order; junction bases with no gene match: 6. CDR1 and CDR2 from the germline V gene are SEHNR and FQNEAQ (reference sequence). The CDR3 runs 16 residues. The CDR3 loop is CASSLATGGWSQPQHF. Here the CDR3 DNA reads TGTGCCAGCAGCTTAGCAACAGGGGGCTGGAGTCAGCCCCAGCATTTT. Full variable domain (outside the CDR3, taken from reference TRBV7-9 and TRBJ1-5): DTGVSQNPRHKITKRGQNVTFRCDPISEHNRLYWYRQTLGQGPEFLTYFQNEAQLEKSRLLSDRFSAERPKGSFSTLEIQRTEQGDSAMYLCASSLATGGWSQPQHFGDGTRLSIL.

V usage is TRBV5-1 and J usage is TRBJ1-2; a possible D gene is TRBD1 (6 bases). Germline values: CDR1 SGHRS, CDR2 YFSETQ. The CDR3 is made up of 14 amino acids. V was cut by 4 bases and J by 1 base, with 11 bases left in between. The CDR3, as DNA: TGCGCCAGCAGCCCCCAGGGGAATAACTATGGCTACACCTTC. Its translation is CASSPQGNNYGYTF.

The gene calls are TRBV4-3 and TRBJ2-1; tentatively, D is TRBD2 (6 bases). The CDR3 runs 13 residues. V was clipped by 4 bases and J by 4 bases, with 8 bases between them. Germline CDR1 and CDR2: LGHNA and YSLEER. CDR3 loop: CASSRDFYNEQFF. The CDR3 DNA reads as TGCGCCAGCAGCCGGGACTTTTACAATGAGCAGTTCTTC.

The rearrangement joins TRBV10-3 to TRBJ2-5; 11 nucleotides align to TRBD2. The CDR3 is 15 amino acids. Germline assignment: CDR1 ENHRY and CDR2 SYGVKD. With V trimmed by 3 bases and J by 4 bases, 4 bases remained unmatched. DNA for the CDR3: TGTGCCATCAGTGAACTAGCGGGAGCCTCAGAGACCCAGTACTTC. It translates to CAISELAGASETQYF.

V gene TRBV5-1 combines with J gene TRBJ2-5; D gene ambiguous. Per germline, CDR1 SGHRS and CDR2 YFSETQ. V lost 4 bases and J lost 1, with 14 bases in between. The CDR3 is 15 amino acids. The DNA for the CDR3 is TGCGCCAGCAGCCCCGGATCACAGATCCAAGAGACCCAGTACTTC. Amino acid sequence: CASSPGSQIQETQYF.

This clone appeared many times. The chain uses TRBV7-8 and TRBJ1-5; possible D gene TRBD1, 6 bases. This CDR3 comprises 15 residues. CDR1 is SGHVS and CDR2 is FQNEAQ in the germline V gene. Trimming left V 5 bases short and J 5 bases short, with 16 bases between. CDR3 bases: TGTGCCAGCAGCCCTCCGGGGGGCAAAGATCAGCCCCAGCATTTT. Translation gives CASSPPGGKDQPQHF.

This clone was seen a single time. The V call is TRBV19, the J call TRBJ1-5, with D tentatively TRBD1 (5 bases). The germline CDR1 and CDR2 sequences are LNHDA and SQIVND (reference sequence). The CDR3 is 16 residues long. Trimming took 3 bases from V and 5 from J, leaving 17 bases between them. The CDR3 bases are TGTGCCAGTAGTATGGGGCAGGACAACCGTTATCAGCCCCAGCATTTT. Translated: CASSMGQDNRYQPQHF. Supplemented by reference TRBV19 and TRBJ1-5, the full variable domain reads DGGITQSPKYLFRKEGQNVTLSCEQNLNHDAMYWYRQDPGQGLRLIYYSQIVNDFQKGDIAEGYSVSREKKESFPLTVTSAQKNPTAFYLCASSMGQDNRYQPQHFGDGTRLSIL.

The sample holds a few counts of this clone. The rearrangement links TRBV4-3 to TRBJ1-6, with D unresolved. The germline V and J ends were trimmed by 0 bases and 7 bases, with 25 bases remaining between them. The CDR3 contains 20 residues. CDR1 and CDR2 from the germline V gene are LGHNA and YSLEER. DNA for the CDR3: TGCGCCAGCAGCCAAGACTTTTTGGGGTGGCGGGGAGAAGAAAATTCACCCCTCCACTTT. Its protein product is CASSQDFLGWRGEENSPLHF.